These T cell receptor beta chains were read from a single sample in a study of CD8+ T cells in alopecia areata. This table comes from immunoSEQ multiplex PCR, and its TCRdb copy is limited to in-frame clones, with some not included. The table includes some 210,000 clones, more than 60% detected once. The sample was CD4+ T cells sorted from blood, taken between weeks 43 and 45, from a patient treated with tofacitinib. Every receptor here comes from a human donor with alopecia areata. The CDR3 runs from the conserved cysteine through the conserved F or W. Each record gives: clone size, D gene, J gene, V gene, CDR3 protein, CDR3 DNA. D genes are given only for firm matches. A clone size is listed for some rows: how often the clone was seen (once, few, many), or a class if it is expanded.

.,TRBD1,TRBJ2-7,TRBV4-3,CASSQETGVSSYEQYF,TGCGCCAGCAGCCAAGAAACAGGGGTGAGCTCCTACGAGCAGTACTTC
.,.,TRBJ1-2,TRBV7-2,CASSTFQGYYGYTF,TGTGCCAGCAGCACGTTTCAGGGTTACTATGGCTACACCTTC
.,.,TRBJ2-2,TRBV29-1,CSVAPQSGELFF,TGCAGCGTTGCCCCTCAATCGGGGGAGCTGTTTTTT
.,TRBD1,TRBJ1-1,TRBV29-1,CSVLKTGMNTEAFF,TGCAGCGTCCTCAAGACAGGGATGAACACTGAAGCTTTCTTT
.,.,TRBJ1-4,TRBV7-6,CASSLSATNEKLFF,TGTGCCAGCAGCTTAAGTGCAACTAATGAAAAACTGTTTTTT
.,TRBD1,TRBJ1-2,TRBV29-1,CSGRTGGDGVYTF,TGCAGCGGGCGGACAGGCGGGGATGGTGTCTACACCTTC
.,.,TRBJ2-3,TRBV2,CASSDGFRPDTQYF,TGTGCCAGCAGTGATGGGTTCCGTCCAGATACGCAGTATTTT
.,.,TRBJ2-5,TRBV11-2,CASSLDGLAETQYF,TGTGCCAGCAGCTTAGATGGTCTAGCGGAGACCCAGTACTTC
.,TRBD2,TRBJ2-3,TRBV5-1,CASSQLAGRPTDTQYF,TGCGCCAGCAGTCAACTAGCGGGGCGTCCCACAGATACGCAGTATTTT
.,.,TRBJ1-2,TRBV6-6,CASSYSRTSDYGYTF,TGTGCCAGCAGTTACTCGAGAACCAGCGACTATGGCTACACCTTC
.,.,TRBJ1-1,TRBV15,CATSLQGQAFF,TGTGCCACCAGCTTACAGGGCCAAGCTTTCTTT
few,.,TRBJ1-2,TRBV5-1,CASSPWEGLYGYTF,TGCGCCAGCAGCCCTTGGGAAGGGCTCTATGGCTACACCTTC
.,.,TRBJ1-6,TRBV9,CASSAKVAHEGSPLHF,TGTGCCAGCAGCGCCAAGGTGGCCCACGAGGGCTCACCCCTCCACTTT
once,.,TRBJ1-4,TRBV30,CAWSVRSVNEKLFF,TGTGCCTGGAGTGTACGTTCAGTGAATGAAAAACTGTTTTTT
.,.,TRBJ1-6,TRBV7-9,CASSLGGPATVGRSLHF,TGTGCCAGCAGCTTAGGTGGACCGGCGACCGTGGGCAGGAGCCTCCACTTT
few,TRBD1,TRBJ2-4,TRBV19,CASTTIDRVGKNIQYF,TGTGCCAGTACCACCATAGACAGGGTTGGAAAAAACATTCAGTACTTC
few,.,TRBJ2-5,TRBV19,CASSIGSQETQYF,TGTGCCAGTAGTATAGGCAGTCAAGAGACCCAGTACTTC